This note documents a single T cell receptor (beta chain) sequence. These data are taken from a study of blood T cell repertoires in COVID-19. In the study overall: The study drew acute and convalescent COVID-19 samples from the United States, Italy and Spain. Sources were T cells, B-cell-depleted T cells, or PBMCs; the material itself was cDNA or gDNA.

There are 13 residues in the CDR3. Trimming took off 5 bases at V and 0 bases at J, with 8 bases between the two ends. CDR1 and CDR2 (germline): SQVTM, ANQGSEA. Libraries were prepared by immunoSEQ multiplex PCR; TCRdb keeps only in-frame clonotypes and omits some of them. Here the sample spans approximately 150,000 clones, approximately 83% being singletons. The rearrangement joins TRBV29-1 to TRBJ1-5; D unclear. The material sequenced was peripheral blood. This clonotype originated in a man aged 65 to 85 with active or convalescent COVID-19. The CDR3 DNA is TGCAGCGTTCAAACAAGTAGCAATCAGCCCCAGCATTTT. Translation: CSVQTSSNQPQHF. The variable domain in full, with the rest retrieved from reference TRBV29-1 and TRBJ1-5, is SAVISQKPSRDICQRGTSLTIQCQVDSQVTMMFWYRQQPGQSLTLIATANQGSEATYESGFVIDKFPISRPNLTFSTLTVSNMSPEDSSIYLCSVQTSSNQPQHFGDGTRLSIL.